These 27 T cell receptor beta chains originate from one sample sequenced in a study of blood T cell repertoires in COVID-19. The table came from immunoSEQ multiplex PCR; TCRdb's copy has only in-frame clones and leaves some out. The sample gives fewer than 250,000 clones, approximately 91% of which show up once; around 6% is in the top ten. Sequencing used peripheral blood. The receptors derive from a man in his fifties or sixties who had recovered from COVID-19.

This chain links TRBV14 with TRBJ2-2; 7 bases agree with TRBD1. In germline, CDR1 is SGHDN, CDR2 FVKESK. V shed 4 bases, J shed 1 base, and the junction held 9 bases outside the gene matches. The CDR3 runs 17 residues. The CDR3 nucleotides are TGTGCCAGCAGCCGGACAGGAAAAGATTTGAACACCGGGGAGCTGTTTTTT. It translates to CASSRTGKDLNTGELFF.

The CDR3 reads CASSPGTGVREKLFF. The DNA of the CDR3 is TGTGCCAGCAGTCCCGGGACAGGGGTGCGAGAAAAACTGTTTTTT. The rearrangement links TRBV2 to TRBJ1-4; TRBD1 matches 10 bases. The V gene's germline CDR1 is SNHLY and CDR2 FYNNEI. Trimming at V came to 5 bases and at J to 8 bases, leaving 8 bases not matched to a gene. The CDR3 spans 15 residues.

J is TRBJ2-2 and V is TRBV19, with TRBD1 identical over 7 bases. The V and J ends lost 1 base and 4 bases, in that order; junction bases with no gene match: 3. This CDR3 spans 15 amino acids. The germline V gene encodes CDR1 LNHDA and CDR2 SQIVND (reference sequence). CDR3 coding DNA: TGTGCCAGTAGTATAGCAGGACAGGTCACCGGGGAGCTGTTTTTT. Its protein is CASSIAGQVTGELFF.

V and J are TRBV29-1 and TRBJ1-1, with D unresolved. This CDR3 is 14 amino acids long. V lost 5 bases and J lost 2, with 15 bases in between. Germline values: CDR1 SQVTM, CDR2 ANQGSEA. The CDR3 here is CSVLSGSFNTEAFF. Written as DNA, the CDR3 is TGCAGCGTTCTCTCAGGATCTTTTAACACTGAAGCTTTCTTT.

This clone was seen once. The gene calls are TRBV28 and TRBJ1-3; D possibly corresponds to TRBD1 (6 bases). The CDR3 runs to 16 residues. Germline CDR1 is MDHEN and CDR2 is SYDVKM. Trimming pared 7 bases from V and 2 bases from J, leaving 18 bases between. The CDR3 loop is CASIQTGAYAGNTIYF. Here the CDR3 DNA reads TGTGCCAGCATCCAGACAGGCGCATACGCTGGAAACACCATATATTTT. Combining the CDR3 with reference TRBV28 and TRBJ1-3 gives the whole variable domain DVKVTQSSRYLVKRTGEKVFLECVQDMDHENMFWYRQDPGLGLRLIYFSYDVKMKEKGDIPEGYSVSREKKERFSLILESASTNQTSMYLCASIQTGAYAGNTIYFGEGSWLTVV.

The J gene is TRBJ1-5, the V gene TRBV18, with TRBD1 matching over 11 bases. The junction had 5 bases not matched to a gene; V was cut back by 4 bases and J by 6 bases. CDR3 length equals 15 residues. Germline CDR1 is KGHSH and CDR2 is LQKENI. In DNA form, the CDR3 reads TGTGCCAGCTCACAGACGGACAGGGGGCTTCAGCCCCAGCATTTT. Its translation: CASSQTDRGLQPQHF.

The chain carries TRBV7-2 and TRBJ2-5; D gene uncertain. The V gene lost 2 bases and the J gene lost 4 bases, with 5 bases spanning the gap. The CDR3 length is 12 residues. Germline lookup yields CDR1 SGHTA and CDR2 FQGNSA. CDR3 DNA sequence: TGTGCCAGCAGCTTATCTCGAGAGACCCAGTACTTC. Amino acids: CASSLSRETQYF.

The sample holds one count of this clone. The chain carries TRBV11-2 and TRBJ1-2; D uncertain. Germline V gives CDR1 SGHAT, CDR2 FQNNGV. Trimming stripped 4 bases from V and 4 bases from J, with 19 bases between. This CDR3 contains 16 residues. CDR3 coding DNA: TGTGCCAGCAGCTCGCACGGCTCCGCGGGCGTCTATGGCTACACCTTC. Translation gives CASSSHGSAGVYGYTF.

CDR3 in amino acids: CASSTTRPSGPNTGELFF. The CDR3 region has the DNA TGTGCCAGCAGTACCACCCGGCCCTCAGGGCCAAACACCGGGGAGCTGTTTTTT. The V call is TRBV27, the J call TRBJ2-2; D might be TRBD1 (5 bases). Germline assignment: CDR1 MNHEY and CDR2 SMNVEV (reference sequence). The CDR3 covers 18 residues. V lost 5 bases and J 2 bases, leaving 21 bases between the germline ends.

The chain recombines TRBV28 with TRBJ2-1, with 14 bases that match TRBD2. The CDR3 runs 14 residues. Germline lookup yields CDR1 MDHEN and CDR2 SYDVKM. J lost 11 bases, V lost 10 bases, and 10 bases had no gene match. The CDR3 spells CAIRGLAGVWKQFF. CDR3 DNA: TGTGCCATCAGGGGACTAGCGGGAGTCTGGAAGCAGTTCTTC.

This clone was recorded at least ten times. V gene TRBV4-1 combines with J gene TRBJ1-2; tentatively, D is TRBD1 (5 bases). The V and J ends lost 4 bases and 1 base respectively, with 16 bases between them. There are 16 residues in the CDR3. Germline CDR1 and CDR2: MGHRA and YSYEKL. The CDR3 sequence: CASSRGGMTINYGYTF. CDR3 coding DNA: TGCGCCAGCAGCCGGGGCGGGATGACGATTAACTATGGCTACACCTTC.

The chain joins TRBV28 to TRBJ2-3, with a tentative D call TRBD1 (5 bases). V gave up 9 bases and J gave up 5 bases, with 12 bases separating them. The CDR3 loop spans 12 amino acids. Per germline, CDR1 MDHEN and CDR2 SYDVKM. CDR3 residues: CARTVRIDTQYF. CDR3 coding DNA: TGTGCCAGGACAGTCCGGATAGATACGCAGTATTTT. Filled out from reference TRBV28 and TRBJ2-3, the complete variable domain reads DVKVTQSSRYLVKRTGEKVFLECVQDMDHENMFWYRQDPGLGLRLIYFSYDVKMKEKGDIPEGYSVSREKKERFSLILESASTNQTSMYLCARTVRIDTQYFGPGTRLTVL.

The rearrangement uses TRBV10-3 and TRBJ1-2; D gene unclear. CDR1 is ENHRY and CDR2 is SYGVKD in the germline V gene. The CDR3 is 14 amino acids. The ends were cut back, 4 bases at V and 2 bases at J, with 11 bases in the middle. CDR3 DNA: TGTGCCATCAGTGGCTCCATACAGAACTATGGCTACACCTTC. Amino acids: CAISGSIQNYGYTF.

This chain links TRBV19 with TRBJ1-2, with D unclear. The germline V gene encodes CDR1 LNHDA and CDR2 SQIVND (reference sequence). This CDR3 is built from 18 residues. V was pared by 7 bases and J by 0 bases, with 24 bases between. CDR3 loop: CASTDYLKPTAANYGYTF. The CDR3 bases are TGTGCCAGTACCGACTACCTTAAACCGACTGCTGCTAACTATGGCTACACCTTC.

This rearrangement joins TRBV14 to TRBJ1-2; D perhaps matches TRBD1 (5 bases). Trimming left V 0 bases short and J 9 bases short, with 11 bases between. The CDR3 runs 13 residues. The V gene's germline CDR1 is SGHDN and CDR2 FVKESK. The CDR3 here is CASSQERHRSYTF. CDR3 in DNA: TGTGCCAGCAGCCAAGAGAGACACAGGAGCTACACCTTC.

The rearrangement links TRBV28 to TRBJ1-5, with unresolved D. From germline, CDR1 is MDHEN and CDR2 SYDVKM. V lost 4 bases and J lost 1, with 14 bases in between. This CDR3 spans 16 amino acids. DNA for the CDR3: TGTGCCAGCAGTTCGACCGACTGGGTGAGCAATCAGCCCCAGCATTTT. Amino acid sequence: CASSSTDWVSNQPQHF.

With regard to this clone: A far larger clone lies a single base away; this is likely a read error. This chain uses TRBV7-3 with TRBJ2-3; 7 bases match TRBD1. CDR1 is SGHTA and CDR2 is FQGTGA in the germline V gene. The CDR3 runs 13 residues. The V and J ends lost 5 bases and 3 bases, in that order; junction bases with no gene match: 2. CDR3 in DNA: TGTGCCAGCAGCCCGACAGGGACAGATACGCAGTATTTT. It is translated as CASSPTGTDTQYF.

The chain joins TRBV18 to TRBJ2-3; 7 bases fit TRBD2. Germline V gene sequence: CDR1 KGHSH, CDR2 LQKENI. The V gene end was trimmed by 0 bases and the J gene end by 6 bases; junction bases not matched to a gene: 3. CDR3 length: 14 residues. DNA for the CDR3: TGTGCCAGCTCACCACCGAGCGGGGCCGATACGCAGTATTTT. Translation: CASSPPSGADTQYF.

The J gene is TRBJ2-7, the V gene TRBV11-1; 9 bases are a match to TRBD1. This CDR3 is built from 14 residues. V dropped 0 bases and J dropped 7; count of bases not matched to a gene: 4. The germline V gene has CDR1 SGHAT and CDR2 FQDESV (reference sequence). CDR3 loop: CASSLATGGDEQYF. In DNA, the CDR3 is TGTGCCAGCAGCTTAGCGACAGGGGGTGATGAGCAGTACTTC.

V gene TRBV2 combines with J gene TRBJ2-7, with 7 bases matching TRBD2. Germline values: CDR1 SNHLY, CDR2 FYNNEI. This CDR3 contains 14 residues. The trim removed 8 bases at V and 7 bases at J, leaving 14 bases unmatched. Here the CDR3 reads CASVRGAGDREQYF. The CDR3 nucleotides read TGTGCCAGCGTCAGAGGGGCGGGAGATCGTGAGCAGTACTTC.

The chain recombines TRBV28 with TRBJ1-1, with TRBD1 matching 9 bases. The CDR3 is 15 amino acids. Germline CDR1 reads MDHEN; CDR2 reads SYDVKM. Trimming at V came to 5 bases and at J to 5 bases, leaving 9 bases not matched to a gene. The CDR3 protein is CASSPGDRGRTEAFF. CDR3 DNA sequence: TGTGCCAGCAGTCCCGGCGACAGGGGGAGGACTGAAGCTTTCTTT.

The V gene is TRBV7-3, the J gene TRBJ2-1; TRBD2 aligns across 7 bases. Germline V lookup: CDR1 SGHTA, CDR2 FQGTGA. The CDR3 has 14 residues. J was trimmed by 2 bases and V by 4 bases; bases with no gene match: 2. CDR3 DNA: TGTGCCAGCAGCTCCGGGGGGACCTACAATGAGCAGTTCTTC. It yields the protein CASSSGGTYNEQFF.

This clone appeared a few times. The rearrangement uses TRBV7-8 and TRBJ2-7, with D possibly being TRBD1 (6 bases). Per the germline V gene, CDR1 is SGHVS and CDR2 is FQNEAQ. This CDR3 has 15 residues. Trimming stripped 1 base from V and 6 bases from J, with 16 bases between. CDR3 sequence reads: CASSLVSRGISEQYF. The CDR3 nucleotides read TGTGCCAGCAGCTTAGTATCCAGGGGAATTAGCGAGCAGTACTTC.

This clone was counted between two and nine times. V gene TRBV14 combines with J gene TRBJ1-2; D is possibly TRBD1 (6 bases). The V end was cut by 4 bases, the J end by 4 bases, with 10 bases between. The CDR3 extends over 13 amino acids. From germline, CDR1 is SGHDN and CDR2 FVKESK. The CDR3 nucleotides are TGTGCCAGCAGCCCACAGGGCCCCTATGGCTACACCTTC. Amino acids: CASSPQGPYGYTF.

The rearrangement joins TRBV7-2 to TRBJ1-2; TRBD1 is a possible D gene (5 bases). V was trimmed by 5 bases and J by 8 bases, leaving 9 bases between them. Germline-derived CDR1 and CDR2 are SGHTA and FQGNSA. This CDR3 spans 11 amino acids. CDR3 DNA: TGTGCCAGCAGCCCAGGGTCGGGCTACACCTTC. Translation gives CASSPGSGYTF.

V is TRBV7-2 and J is TRBJ2-1; TRBD1 aligns across 7 bases. The CDR3 contains 15 residues. Germline V gene lookup returns CDR1 SGHTA and CDR2 FQGNSA. V trimming: 3 bases; J trimming: 6 bases; junction bases outside the gene matches: 8. CDR3 in DNA: TGTGCCAGCAGCTTTCAGGACAGGAGCCCCAATGAGCAGTTCTTC. It yields the protein CASSFQDRSPNEQFF.

The chain combines TRBV27 with TRBJ1-2; 7 bases are shared with TRBD1. Trimming at V came to 2 bases and at J to 4 bases, leaving 7 bases not matched to a gene. Germline V lookup: CDR1 MNHEY, CDR2 SMNVEV (reference sequence). The CDR3 is 15 residues long. Here the CDR3 DNA reads TGTGCCAGCAGTTTACGATACGGGACAGCCTATGGCTACACCTTC. Amino acid sequence: CASSLRYGTAYGYTF.